This record looks at one TCR beta chain sequence and its context. The CDR3 has 15 amino acids. The germline gives CDR1 SGHNT, CDR2 YENEEA. J gave up 3 bases and V 5 bases, and 9 bases lay outside the gene matches. The data derive from a study of PD-L1 blockade in urothelial cancer. TCRdb's table, derived via immunoSEQ multiplex PCR, lists solely in-frame clones and lacks some. Counted here are tens of thousands of clones, around 79% occurring once; the ten biggest clones make up approximately 3.5%. The TCR comes from a man aged 70-80 years with urothelial cancer. J is TRBJ2-7 and V is TRBV11-3; the match to TRBD1 covers 8 bases. Sequencing was performed on PBMCs, taken around atezolizumab (anti-PD-L1) treatment. The CDR3: CASSLSGQDLYEQYF. In DNA, the CDR3 is TGTGCCAGCAGCCTCTCGGGACAGGACCTCTACGAGCAGTACTTC.